This T cell receptor (beta chain) was identified during a study of cytomegalovirus exposure and HLA in healthy donors. Study-level information: Counted in an early data release were about 85 million unique TCRs from HLA-typed donors.

The PCR made use of 60 Vbeta and 13 Jbeta primers. Assay: immunoSEQ multiplex PCR; the TCRdb copy retains only in-frame clones and omits some. The sample has some 180,000 clones; around 82% are singletons. Germline CDR1 reads SGHTS; CDR2 reads YDEGEE. Trimming took off 9 bases at V and 0 bases at J, with 16 bases between the two ends. CDR3 length: 15 residues. This sequence was found in a woman aged 30 to 39 in good health and CMV-seropositive. Material: PBMCs. V and J are TRBV5-8 and TRBJ2-1; D is possibly TRBD2 (5 bases). The CDR3 sequence: CATPKTTSSYNEQFF. CDR3 coding DNA: TGTGCCACCCCAAAGACTACCAGCTCCTACAATGAGCAGTTCTTC.